A selection of T cell receptor beta chains follows, all from one sample in a study of cytotoxic CD8 clonotypes in ibrutinib-treated CLL. Assay used: immunoSEQ multiplex PCR; TCRdb lists only in-frame clones, some missing. This table holds about 72,000 clones, approximately 80% found once. Sample: PBMCs, taken at disease progression, from a patient treated with ibrutinib. The receptors were gathered from a human donor with chronic lymphocytic leukemia. CDR3s leave out the opening cysteine and the closing phenylalanine or tryptophan. Fields, in order: D gene, V gene, J gene, CDR3 protein. A D gene is named only where the DNA matches it firmly.

>TRBD1|TRBV6-5|TRBJ1-2
ASGGTGGIYGYT
>-|TRBV5-1|TRBJ2-6
ASSFSRGSTGANVLT
>-|TRBV5-6|TRBJ2-2
ASRPGHTNTGELF
>-|TRBV7-8|TRBJ2-7
ASSLAQGPTFTSYEQY
>TRBD1|TRBV7-9|TRBJ2-7
ASSFSGTGLYEQY
>TRBD1|TRBV28|TRBJ1-2
ASTVPLRGTNYGYT
>TRBD1|TRBV30|TRBJ1-1
AWLTGLNTEAF
>-|TRBV6-1|TRBJ2-1
ASSELGRAYNEQF
>TRBD1|TRBV19|TRBJ1-5
ASSTSGQGLPKQPQH
>-|TRBV4-1|TRBJ2-7
ASSHRDSSSYEQY
>-|TRBV4-1|TRBJ2-5
ASSQDQRETQY
>-|TRBV6-4|TRBJ2-1
ASSDVLESNEQF
>TRBD2|TRBV6-4|TRBJ2-5
ASSDTSGGLETQY
>TRBD1|TRBV29-1|TRBJ1-1
SVGSDRGRWTEAF
>-|TRBV9|TRBJ1-5
ASSVEGIDQPQH
>-|TRBV11-2|TRBJ1-2
ASSNRIRSGYT
>TRBD1|TRBV29-1|TRBJ1-5
SVGDDRGQPQH
>TRBD2|TRBV9|TRBJ2-2
ASSSGRNTGELF
>-|TRBV6-1|TRBJ2-7
ASSRDPVDEQY
>-|TRBV19|TRBJ1-4
ASSTGVREKLF
>TRBD1|TRBV6-5|TRBJ2-7
ASSYSTGGEEQY
>-|TRBV5-1|TRBJ2-7
ASRDIYEQY
>-|TRBV5-1|TRBJ1-3
ASSGRGPSGNTIY
>-|TRBV30|TRBJ1-4
AWSVQGEKLF
>TRBD2|TRBV12-5|TRBJ2-5
ASGPGGPVGETQY
>-|TRBV4-1|TRBJ1-1
ASRGLSTEAF
>TRBD1|TRBV2|TRBJ2-7
ASRWGQGAYEQY
>-|TRBV6-6|TRBJ1-2
ASSYDGQAGGYT
>-|TRBV30|TRBJ2-7
ASGRGRYEQY
>-|TRBV13|TRBJ1-1
ASSLQAFFMNTEAF
>TRBD1|TRBV10-3|TRBJ2-5
AISDRGQGMTQY
>TRBD2|TRBV4-1|TRBJ2-4
ASSQGLAGERAKNIQY
>-|TRBV5-8|TRBJ1-5
ASSPTHGGLSQPQH
>-|TRBV5-1|TRBJ2-1
ASSLGYEQF
>-|TRBV4-1|TRBJ2-7
ASSPDPRSYEQY
>TRBD1|TRBV6-1|TRBJ1-5
ASSEVGQYSNQPQH
>-|TRBV18|TRBJ2-7
ASSPMDPSFGEQY
>TRBD2|TRBV25-1|TRBJ2-2
ASSPTKGLANTGELF
>-|TRBV5-6|TRBJ2-1
ASTLYGGADYNEQF
>TRBD1|TRBV27|TRBJ1-2
ASSLYRGAYGYT
>TRBD2|TRBV6-1|TRBJ2-7
ASSVGLAGEQY
>-|TRBV30|TRBJ2-1
AWSVLLEISQF
>-|TRBV5-1|TRBJ2-3
ASSLSGTDTQY
>-|TRBV19|TRBJ1-5
ASSTPVGGWKDFQPQH
>-|TRBV9|TRBJ2-5
ASSVVGTVQETQY
>TRBD1|TRBV7-9|TRBJ1-1
ASADRTRTEAF